These 21 T cell receptor beta chains were sequenced from one sample in a study of shared clonotypes between healthy human individuals. Produced via immunoSEQ multiplex PCR; TCRdb's table is partial and in-frame only. The sample lists about 730,000 clones, roughly 72% occurring once. The sequenced sample was memory CD4+ T cells sorted from blood. Documented subset: CD45RA-negative fraction. These receptors were collected from a woman younger than 45 in good health.

The J gene is TRBJ2-5, the V gene TRBV6-5; tentatively, D is TRBD1 or TRBD2 (6 bases each). Trimming cost V 2 bases and J 7 bases, with 17 bases left between them. CDR3 size: 15 residues. Germline CDR1 MNHEY, CDR2 SVGAGI. The CDR3 nucleotides are TGTGCCAGCAGTTACCGGACAGACTTGCGGGGGACCCAGTACTTC. Its translation: CASSYRTDLRGTQYF.

This sequence joins TRBV28 and TRBJ2-1, with TRBD2 matching over 7 bases. The CDR3 contains 16 residues. The V gene's germline CDR1 is MDHEN and CDR2 SYDVKM. J lost 5 bases, V lost 8 bases, and 15 bases had no gene match. CDR3 nucleotide sequence: TGTGCCAGCCACTTTTCTGGGCGGGGGAGAAACAATGAGCAGTTCTTC. This codes for CASHFSGRGRNNEQFF.

Notes on this clone: Different DNA sequences within this sample yield the same CDR3. The chain links TRBV5-1 to TRBJ2-4, with 7 bases fitting TRBD2. Losses at the gene ends were 4 bases for V and 7 bases for J; bases not matched to a gene: 2. This CDR3 has 12 residues. Per germline, CDR1 SGHRS and CDR2 YFSETQ. This chain's CDR3 is CASSGGGNIQYF. The CDR3 DNA is TGCGCCAGCAGCGGGGGAGGGAACATTCAGTACTTC.

This chain connects TRBV25-1 to TRBJ2-7; TRBD1 aligns across 7 bases. The germline V gene encodes CDR1 MGHDK and CDR2 SYGVNS. V was clipped by 1 base and J by 7 bases; unmatched bases: 10. This CDR3 comprises 15 residues. CDR3 sequence (DNA): TGTGCCAGCAGTGAATCTGTCAGGGGGTTATGGGAGCAGTACTTC. Protein sequence: CASSESVRGLWEQYF.

The chain carries TRBV7-9 and TRBJ2-7, with 9 bases identical to TRBD2. With V trimmed by 3 bases and J by 4 bases, 1 base remained unmatched. The length of the CDR3 is 13 residues. The germline CDR1 and CDR2 sequences are SEHNR and FQNEAQ (reference sequence). The DNA of the CDR3 is TGTGCCAGCAGCTTGGGACTAGCTTACGAGCAGTACTTC. Translated: CASSLGLAYEQYF.

The rearrangement links TRBV20-1 to TRBJ2-1, with unresolved D. This CDR3 has 11 amino acids. Looked up from germline, CDR1 is DFQATT and CDR2 is SNEGSKA (reference sequence). V lost 1 base and J 8 bases, leaving 6 bases between the germline ends. The CDR3, as DNA: TGCAGTGCTAGAGTGCGCGATGAGCAGTTCTTC. Amino acids: CSARVRDEQFF.

This chain connects TRBV6-5 to TRBJ1-2; tentative D call: TRBD1 (6 bases). The length of the CDR3 is 14 residues. Trimming shortened V by 2 bases and J by 6 bases, and 13 bases separated the two germline ends. CDR1 MNHEY and CDR2 SVGAGI come from the germline V gene. The CDR3 loop is CASSYHNSGDGYTF. The CDR3 nucleotides read TGTGCCAGCAGTTACCATAATTCAGGGGATGGCTACACCTTC.

The CDR3 DNA sequence: TGTGCCTGGAGCTCGGGGCGGATAACGAACACCGGGGAGCTGTTTTTT. As protein: CAWSSGRITNTGELFF. J is TRBJ2-2 and V is TRBV30; D could derive from TRBD1 or TRBD2 (5 bases each). Trimming stripped 3 bases from V and 0 bases from J, with 14 bases between. Germline CDR1 GTSNPN, CDR2 SVGIG (reference sequence). The CDR3 contains 16 residues. The entire variable domain, with the rest obtained from reference TRBV30 and TRBJ2-2, is as follows: SQTIHQWPATLVQPVGSPLSLECTVEGTSNPNLYWYRQAAGRGLQLLFYSVGIGQISSEVPQNLSASRPQDRQFILSSKKLLLSDSGFYLCAWSSGRITNTGELFFGEGSRLTVL.

The chain recombines TRBV19 with TRBJ1-1; a possible D gene is TRBD1 (5 bases). Germline CDR1 reads LNHDA; CDR2 reads SQIVND (reference sequence). The CDR3 length is 13 residues. V gave up 6 bases and J gave up 1 base, with 9 bases separating them. DNA of the CDR3: TGTGCCAGTAGACGACAGACGAACACTGAAGCTTTCTTT. This gives the protein CASRRQTNTEAFF.

CDR3 sequence: CASSKDKLAGVRETQYF. The CDR3 DNA sequence: TGTGCCAGCAGCAAAGACAAACTAGCGGGAGTAAGGGAGACCCAGTACTTC. J is TRBJ2-5 and V is TRBV21-1; the D segment call TRBD2 is taken from the table without a DNA check. TRBV21-1 is an annotated pseudogene. The CDR3 is 17 residues long.

The chain carries TRBV6-9 and TRBJ2-7, with a weak D call TRBD2 (6 bases). Germline V CDR1 and CDR2: MNHGY, SVAAGI. The CDR3 loop spans 14 amino acids. V dropped 5 bases and J dropped 1 base, with 12 bases sitting between them. The CDR3 sequence: CASSSGPPSYEQYF. CDR3 nucleotide sequence: TGTGCCAGCAGTAGCGGGCCCCCGTCCTACGAGCAGTACTTC.

This chain connects TRBV6-6 to TRBJ1-4, with D unresolved. Trimming pared 9 bases from V and 0 bases from J, leaving 5 bases between. The CDR3 is 12 residues long. The germline V gene has CDR1 MNHNY and CDR2 SVGAGI (reference sequence). CDR3 nucleotides: TGTGCCAGTAAAGCAACTAATGAAAAACTGTTTTTT. This sequence encodes CASKATNEKLFF.

Turning to this clone: This may be a read error: a much more frequent sequence differs by one nucleotide. Different DNA sequences within this sample yield the same CDR3. The rearrangement uses TRBV27 and TRBJ2-3, with a possible D match to TRBD2 (6 bases). V shed 6 bases and J shed 4 bases, with 14 bases lying between them. The CDR3 has 14 amino acids. Germline values: CDR1 MNHEY, CDR2 SMNVEV (reference sequence). CDR3 sequence: CASRSPSEADTQYF. The CDR3 DNA sequence: TGTGCCAGCAGGAGCCCTAGCGAGGCAGATACGCAGTATTTT.

V and J are TRBV28 and TRBJ1-5; a weak D match, TRBD1 (6 bases). CDR1 is MDHEN, CDR2 SYDVKM, per germline. The CDR3 totals 16 residues. Trimming cost V 5 bases and J 5 bases, with 19 bases left between them. The CDR3 is CASSAQVWGGHQPQHF. Here the CDR3 DNA reads TGTGCCAGCAGTGCTCAAGTATGGGGGGGCCATCAGCCCCAGCATTTT.

The chain uses TRBV28 and TRBJ2-1, with 8 bases aligning to TRBD2. The trim removed 4 bases at V and 8 bases at J, leaving 10 bases unmatched. Germline-derived CDR1 and CDR2 are MDHEN and SYDVKM. This CDR3 is 15 amino acids long. CDR3 DNA sequence: TGTGCCAGCAGTTCGCAGGCTAGCGGGTACCATGAGCAGTTCTTC. Translating it yields CASSSQASGYHEQFF.

This clone was seen a handful of times. The chain carries TRBV4-2 and TRBJ2-5, with 16 bases that match TRBD2. Trimming cost V 4 bases and J 4 bases; bases outside gene matches: 12. Germline CDR1 is LGHNA and CDR2 is YNFKEQ. This CDR3 spans 19 amino acids. The CDR3 DNA reads TGTGCCAGCAGCCTAACCGGGACTAGCGGGAGGGCAGGAGGAGAGACCCAGTACTTC. This codes for CASSLTGTSGRAGGETQYF.

The chain carries TRBV2 and TRBJ2-3, with a tentative D call TRBD2 (7 bases). The CDR3 consists of 13 residues. The V end was cut by 6 bases, the J end by 4 bases, with 11 bases between. Germline V lookup: CDR1 SNHLY, CDR2 FYNNEI. The chain's CDR3 is CASRGEGADTQYF. The CDR3 coding sequence is TGTGCCAGCAGGGGGGAGGGGGCAGATACGCAGTATTTT.

This chain links TRBV4-1 with TRBJ2-5; D is undetermined. TRBJ2-7 explains the end of the DNA better; the J call may be wrong. The CDR3 consists of 15 residues. Per germline, CDR1 MGHRA and CDR2 YSYEKL. CDR3 coding DNA: TGCGCCAGCAGCCAAGATCGTCCACTCTCCTACGAGCAGTACTTC. Encoded protein: CASSQDRPLSYEQYF.

A note on this clone: Other DNA sequences in the sample encode the same CDR3. The genes are TRBV30 and TRBJ1-3; D unclear. Trimming stripped 2 bases from V and 1 base from J, with 6 bases between. Germline CDR1 and CDR2: GTSNPN and SVGIG (reference sequence). This CDR3 region has 13 residues. CDR3 sequence (DNA): TGTGCCTGGAGTCTGAATTCTGGAAACACCATATATTTT. Amino acid sequence: CAWSLNSGNTIYF.

V gene TRBV9 combines with J gene TRBJ2-7; 9 bases match TRBD2. This CDR3 region has 14 residues. Germline loops: CDR1 SGDLS, CDR2 YYNGEE. Trimming removed 5 bases from V and 0 bases from J; junction bases left unmatched: 3. The CDR3 sequence is CASSELAGSYEQYF. The CDR3 DNA reads as TGTGCCAGCAGTGAACTAGCGGGCTCCTACGAGCAGTACTTC. The whole variable domain, remainder taken from reference TRBV9 and TRBJ2-7, is DSGVTQTPKHLITATGQRVTLRCSPRSGDLSVYWYQQSLDQGLQFLIQYYNGEERAKGNILERFSAQQFPDLHSELNLSSLELGDSALYFCASSELAGSYEQYFGPGTRLTVT.

The chain uses TRBV28 and TRBJ1-4; D possibly corresponds to TRBD1 (5 bases). The CDR3 totals 15 residues. Deletions cut 8 bases from V and 3 bases from J, with 16 bases between. Germline loops: CDR1 MDHEN, CDR2 SYDVKM. CDR3 nucleotides: TGTGCCAGCGGGGTCTCGCAGGGCCCTAATGAAAAACTGTTTTTT. Translated, it gives CASGVSQGPNEKLFF.